Each of the 17 T cell receptor beta chains below was sequenced from the same sample in a study of cytomegalovirus exposure and HLA in healthy donors. PCR was performed using 60 Vbeta and 13 Jbeta primers. Produced via immunoSEQ multiplex PCR; TCRdb's table is partial and in-frame only. The sample gives roughly 150,000 clones, approximately 80% of which show up once; approximately 6% is in the top ten. Specimen: PBMCs. The receptors were gathered from a man between 25 and 39 years old in good health and CMV-seropositive.

V is TRBV6-1 and J is TRBJ2-1; possibly TRBD2 for D (5 bases). The germline gives CDR1 MNHNS, CDR2 SASEGT. Trimming removed 5 bases from V and 6 bases from J, with 17 bases in between. The CDR3 is 15 amino acids. The CDR3 DNA sequence: TGTGCCAGCAGTATGTTGCTAGCTGAGGGCAATGAGCAGTTCTTC. It is translated as CASSMLLAEGNEQFF.

The CDR3 spells CASGTPGGGIGVYTF. The DNA for the CDR3 is TGCGCCAGCGGTACTCCTGGGGGGGGTATCGGTGTCTACACCTTC. The chain combines TRBV5-1 with TRBJ1-2, with TRBD1 as a possible D gene (5 bases). The V end lost 7 bases, the J end lost 10 bases, and 26 bases lay between the germline ends. Germline CDR1 reads SGHRS; CDR2 reads YFSETQ. This CDR3 has 15 amino acids.

The gene calls are TRBV11-2 and TRBJ2-1; D remains unclear. The CDR3 totals 12 residues. Germline V gene data show CDR1 as SGHAT and CDR2 as FQNNGV. Deletions cut 2 bases from V and 8 bases from J, with 7 bases between. The CDR3 DNA reads TGTGCCAGCAGCTTAACCCGGGATGAGCAGTTCTTC. Its protein is CASSLTRDEQFF.

Comment on this clone: Other DNA sequences from this sample encode an identical CDR3 as well. The chain couples TRBV5-1 to TRBJ1-4, with 8 positions matching TRBD1. The V segment lost 1 base and the J segment 2 bases; nucleotides outside the gene matches: 1. CDR3 length equals 15 residues. Germline loops: CDR1 SGHRS, CDR2 YFSETQ. CDR3 in amino acids: CASSLTGGTNEKLFF. The CDR3 coding sequence is TGCGCCAGCAGCTTGACAGGGGGGACTAATGAAAAACTGTTTTTT. The full variable domain, with the rest looked up from reference TRBV5-1 and TRBJ1-4, is KAGVTQTPRYLIKTRGQQVTLSCSPISGHRSVSWYQQTPGQGLQFLFEYFSETQRNKGNFPGRFSGRQFSNSRSEMNVSTLELGDSALYLCASSLTGGTNEKLFFGSGTQLSVL.

The chain has TRBV27 and TRBJ1-6; 9 nucleotides agree with TRBD1. The CDR3 sequence is 14 residues long. The J segment lost 11 bases and the V segment lost 2 bases, leaving 4 bases of the junction unmatched. Germline V CDR1 and CDR2: MNHEY, SMNVEV (reference sequence). This CDR3 is CASSLRGTGPPLHF. For the CDR3, the DNA is TGTGCCAGCAGTTTACGCGGGACAGGGCCACCCCTCCACTTT.

This chain links TRBV7-2 with TRBJ2-7; maybe TRBD1 (6 bases). Per germline, CDR1 SGHTA and CDR2 FQGNSA. V dropped 0 bases and J dropped 4 bases, with 13 bases sitting between them. This CDR3 contains 15 residues. The DNA for the CDR3 is TGTGCCAGCAGCTTAGCGGCAGGGGTAAATTACGAGCAGTACTTC. Residues: CASSLAAGVNYEQYF.

The chain combines TRBV7-9 with TRBJ2-2; D may be TRBD2 (6 bases). V was clipped by 4 bases and J by 7 bases, with 19 bases between them. Germline CDR1 reads SEHNR; CDR2 reads FQNEAQ (reference sequence). The CDR3 is made up of 16 amino acids. CDR3 in DNA: TGTGCCAGCAGCTCCTTAGCGGATATCTTGGGCGGGGAGCTGTTTTTT. Translating it yields CASSSLADILGGELFF.

This clone came up a few times. The CDR3, as DNA: TGTGCCAGCTCACCCCTGGGAGCGGGGGGTTACACAGATACGCAGTATTTT. The encoded protein is CASSPLGAGGYTDTQYF. The chain carries TRBV18 and TRBJ2-3; 9 bases map to TRBD2. The CDR3 is 17 residues long. Germline lookup yields CDR1 KGHSH and CDR2 LQKENI. V gave up 3 bases and J gave up 2 bases; unmatched junction bases: 9.

Only one count was recorded for this clone. This sequence joins TRBV7-2 and TRBJ2-3; 12 bases align to TRBD2. The CDR3 runs 18 residues. CDR1 SGHTA and CDR2 FQGNSA come from the germline V gene. After removal of 3 bases from V and 0 bases from J, the junction contained 7 bases not matched to a gene. The CDR3 sequence is CASSFGTSGPSSTDTQYF. CDR3 DNA: TGTGCCAGCAGCTTTGGGACTAGCGGGCCGTCTAGCACAGATACGCAGTATTTT.

V and J are TRBV27 and TRBJ2-7, with 10 bases that match TRBD2. This CDR3 comprises 15 residues. The germline V gene has CDR1 MNHEY and CDR2 SMNVEV (reference sequence). V lost 11 bases and J lost 4; bases outside the gene matches: 14. CDR3 in DNA: TGTGCCGCCGGGCCCGGGCTAGCGGGGGTTTACGAGCAGTACTTC. The encoded protein is CAAGPGLAGVYEQYF.

The chain has TRBV4-3 and TRBJ2-1; maybe TRBD1 (6 bases). There are 14 residues in the CDR3. The V gene lost 4 bases and the J gene lost 4 bases, with 11 bases spanning the gap. CDR1 is LGHNA and CDR2 is YSLEER in the germline V gene. CDR3 bases: TGCGCCAGCAGCCCAGGACAGAAATACAATGAGCAGTTCTTC. Amino acid sequence: CASSPGQKYNEQFF.

V and J are TRBV5-4 and TRBJ2-5, with 9 bases matching TRBD2. V dropped 4 bases and J dropped 1; count of bases not matched to a gene: 8. The length of the CDR3 is 16 residues. CDR1 is SGHNT and CDR2 is YYREEE in the germline V gene (reference sequence). CDR3 sequence reads: CASSPKSGGLQETQYF. Written as DNA, the CDR3 is TGTGCCAGCAGCCCCAAAAGCGGGGGGCTCCAAGAGACCCAGTACTTC. The full variable domain, its missing parts supplied by reference TRBV5-4 and TRBJ2-5, is ETGVTQSPTHLIKTRGQQVTLRCSSQSGHNTVSWYQQALGQGPQFIFQYYREEENGRGNFPPRFSGLQFPNYSSELNVNALELDDSALYLCASSPKSGGLQETQYFGPGTRLLVL.

The V and J genes are TRBV13 and TRBJ2-5; 8 nucleotides line up with TRBD2. Germline values: CDR1 PRHDT, CDR2 FYEKMQ (reference sequence). The trim removed 2 bases at V and 7 bases at J, leaving 3 bases unmatched. There are 13 residues in the CDR3. The CDR3 is CASSLRREGTQYF. The CDR3 DNA reads TGTGCCAGCAGCTTAAGACGGGAGGGGACCCAGTACTTC.

This sequence joins TRBV15 and TRBJ2-5, with 8 bases that match TRBD1. The junction had 7 bases not matched to a gene; V was cut back by 5 bases and J by 2 bases. The CDR3 has 15 amino acids. Germline-derived CDR1 and CDR2 are LNHNV and YYDKDF (reference sequence). DNA of the CDR3: TGTGCCACCAGCGTACGACAGGGGCGTCAAGAGACCCAGTACTTC. It codes for CATSVRQGRQETQYF. The full variable domain, rest sourced from reference TRBV15 and TRBJ2-5, is DAMVIQNPRYQVTQFGKPVTLSCSQTLNHNVMYWYQQKSSQAPKLLFHYYDKDFNNEADTPDNFQSRRPNTSFCFLDIRSPGLGDTAMYLCATSVRQGRQETQYFGPGTRLLVL.

The chain carries TRBV30 and TRBJ1-3; 7 bases map to TRBD1. The junction had 7 bases not matched to a gene; V was cut back by 2 bases and J by 0 bases. The CDR3 is made up of 16 amino acids. From germline, CDR1 is GTSNPN and CDR2 SVGIG (reference sequence). CDR3 bases: TGTGCCTGGAGTAAACCGGGACAGTACTCTGGAAACACCATATATTTT. Amino acid sequence: CAWSKPGQYSGNTIYF. The entire variable domain, with the rest obtained from reference TRBV30 and TRBJ1-3, is as follows: SQTIHQWPATLVQPVGSPLSLECTVEGTSNPNLYWYRQAAGRGLQLLFYSVGIGQISSEVPQNLSASRPQDRQFILSSKKLLLSDSGFYLCAWSKPGQYSGNTIYFGEGSWLTVV.

This sequence joins TRBV28 and TRBJ2-1, with D possibly being TRBD2 (6 bases). The germline CDR1 and CDR2 sequences are MDHEN and SYDVKM. The V gene lost 6 bases and the J gene lost 9 bases, with 24 bases spanning the gap. The CDR3 extends over 16 amino acids. The CDR3 reads CASSSAAGGSGGEQFF. In DNA, the CDR3 is TGTGCCAGCAGCAGCGCTGCGGGCGGCTCCGGGGGTGAGCAGTTCTTC. Drawing the rest from reference TRBV28 and TRBJ2-1, the complete variable domain is DVKVTQSSRYLVKRTGEKVFLECVQDMDHENMFWYRQDPGLGLRLIYFSYDVKMKEKGDIPEGYSVSREKKERFSLILESASTNQTSMYLCASSSAAGGSGGEQFFGPGTRLTVL.

This clone came up once. V and J are TRBV19 and TRBJ2-7, with D possibly TRBD1 on 6 matching bases. The V end was cut by 5 bases, the J end by 4 bases, with 18 bases between. The CDR3 has 15 amino acids. Germline V gene data show CDR1 as LNHDA and CDR2 as SQIVND (reference sequence). The CDR3 region is CASSPSPDSTYEQYF. The CDR3 nucleotides are TGTGCCAGTAGTCCCTCCCCGGACAGCACTTACGAGCAGTACTTC.